This T cell receptor (beta chain) was obtained from a study of spatial heterogeneity in lung cancer. TCR cDNA molecules each carried a unique molecular identifier. TCRdb re-analysed the 5' RACE reads in MiXCR, keeping a single row per CDR3 protein. The sample records tens of thousands of distinct CDR3 sequences, 5% to 5.5% being singletons. Time point in this sample: sample taken at primary tumor resection. CDR1 and CDR2 (germline): MNHEY, SMNVEV (reference sequence). The J segment lost 6 bases and the V segment lost 7 bases, leaving 8 bases of the junction unmatched. The CDR3 extends over 16 amino acids. This clonotype was seen many times.

The rearrangement uses TRBV27 and TRBJ1-6; 11 bases map to TRBD1. The sample here was PBMCs, taken at surgery. The origin of this receptor is a female donor with early-stage non-small cell lung cancer. CDR3 loop: CASKTRTGGPNSPLHF. CDR3 nucleotides: TGTGCCAGCAAAACCAGGACAGGGGGCCCTAATTCACCCCTCCACTTT.